This T cell receptor beta chain was identified during a study of T cells after yellow fever vaccination. General study findings and limits: Overall, a small share of clonotypes was seen in both CD4 and CD8 compartments. FACS-sorted repertoires could contain abundant clonotypes contaminating from the bulk population. Once the booster was given, most primary-vaccination clones reappeared, at over 95% for CD4 and 88% for CD8.

About this clonotype: Its antigen is not known.

The CDR3 spans 15 residues. The V and J ends lost 1 base and 7 bases, in that order; junction bases with no gene match: 7. Germline CDR1 reads SGHRS; CDR2 reads YFSETQ. Making TCR cDNA involved 5'RACE template switching, which added UMIs and a universal primer site. One entry per CDR3 protein results from TCRdb running MiXCR on the 5' RACE reads. The sample records some 420,000 distinct CDR3 sequences, 15% to 20% being singletons. The sequencing used PBMCs, collected before the yellow fever booster vaccination. This sequence was found in a man younger than 30 who received the YFV17D yellow fever vaccine. The chain has TRBV5-1 and TRBJ2-5; 10 bases are shared with TRBD2. The CDR3 here is CASSLRLAGAGTQYF. CDR3 in DNA: TGCGCCAGCAGCTTGAGGCTAGCGGGGGCTGGGACCCAGTACTTC. The whole variable domain, filled in from reference TRBV5-1 and TRBJ2-5, reads KAGVTQTPRYLIKTRGQQVTLSCSPISGHRSVSWYQQTPGQGLQFLFEYFSETQRNKGNFPGRFSGRQFSNSRSEMNVSTLELGDSALYLCASSLRLAGAGTQYFGPGTRLLVL.